Detailed here is one TCR beta chain. The antigen it recognizes is unknown. The record has no base qualities; no much larger clone is one base away. This specimen belongs to a study of shared clonotypes between healthy human individuals (TCRdb year 2020). Regarding the research as a whole: A couple of women and a few men aged 18 to 49 years were included in the cohort. For each donor, three plates each were used for CD4 naive and CD4 memory, two plates were used for CD8 naive, and one plate was used for CD8 memory. Blood TCR repertoires of about five healthy adults were deeply sequenced to estimate repertoire size and the extent of clonotype sharing between individuals. Different laboratories and diverse techniques were used to prepare libraries and sequence TCR repertoires, to increase sequencing depth and limit assay-specific biases. Between about 0.8 and 9.5 billion PBMCs per donor were obtained by leukapheresis.

TCR CDR3 regions were amplified from genomic DNA by multiplex PCR using the deep immunoSEQ assay. Extracted genomic DNA from each cell subset was distributed evenly across all wells of several immunoSEQ 96-well plates, and each plate was treated as a replicate. For sorted subsets, each replicate PCR was loaded with 200 to 250 ng genomic DNA, equivalent to 32,000 or so T cell genomes. The purified libraries were quantified using a Qubit 3.0 fluorometer, sized with a Bioanalyzer 2100, and then quantified again using the KAPA Library Quantification kit. Every immunoSEQ 96-well plate was sequenced on a dedicated single-read 150-cycle Illumina NextSeq 550 flow cell. Under the source paper's analysis protocol: Because the immunoSEQ output held only junctional sequences and lacked quality scores, the filtering could not match the filtering applied to full-length reads. To assign V/J genes and CDR3, sequences were annotated against IMGT germline references using PyIR, a Python wrapper for IgBLAST v1.9. Reads with weak V/J assignments (E-value above 1e-6), missing CDR3, stop codons, out-of-frame junctions, or ambiguous translated residues were removed. A V3J clonotype was defined by an identical inferred V gene, J gene, and CDR3 amino acid sequence. Percentage overlap between repertoires was calculated by dividing the number of shared unique clonotypes by the size of the smaller repertoire. Repertoire richness was assessed with RTK rarefaction, the Chao1 estimator, and Recon v2.1 estimates of unobserved clonotypes. For all TCRbeta clonotypes obtained by the gDNA method from a few donors, generation probabilities were computed with OLGA. TCRdb re-hosts the immuneACCESS table, in-frame sequences only. Its copies lack some clones; in the studies checked, an unresolved V gene accounts for under half of them, and the cause for the rest is not known. V and J calls and clone size follow that table, whereas D and trimming were derived from the DNA. Across this sample there are under 2,000,000 clones, with over 85% seen only once. 0.95% to 1.5% of the sample belongs to the ten largest clones.

Here is what the overall study found, with its caveats: Clonotypes shared by all four sorted-subset donors showed higher generation probabilities than non-shared clonotypes. Estimated clonotype richness was generally larger for naive than for memory subsets. Sampling was limited to blood, and TCR repertoires in tissue likely differ from TCR repertoires in blood. Based on pairwise subsampling, the degree of clonotype sharing among donors was expected to be affected by sequencing depth. Incomplete sequencing was indicated by rarefaction of sorted-subset datasets, despite the large sequencing depth. Because the study included a small number of donors, the genetic and exposure-history diversity represented was limited. Sharing across a handful of donors was observed for around 5% of naive CD4, less than 4% of naive CD8, 2.3% of memory CD4, and roughly 0.4% of memory CD8 clonotypes.

For the CD8 naive samples, CD45RO-negative cells were positively selected for CCR7, yielding a CD45RA+CCR7+ population from which TemRA cells were excluded. Healthy HIV-negative adults with no recently reported acute infections or vaccinations were included as donors. All donors were Caucasian adults living in Nashville, Tennessee, USA. After blood collection by leukapheresis, PBMCs were isolated using Ficoll-Histopaque density gradient centrifugation and then cryopreserved in the vapor phase of liquid nitrogen. Purity and quantity of every magnetically sorted T cell population were checked by analytical flow cytometry. Genomic DNA was isolated from every sorted fraction and measured by UV absorbance on a Nanodrop 2000c. V is pared back by 3 bases and J by 0 bases, with 8 bases lying between the germline termini. Taken from cysteine to phenylalanine, the CDR3 has 15 residues. Only CDR3 DNA remains: 45 bases, in frame from the first base. CDR1 and CDR2 are read off the germline V gene as ENHRY and SYGVKD.

Sequenced: naive CD8+ T cells sorted from blood. This specimen's cell subset or site label, per the study, means: CD45RA+CCR7+. The TCR was taken from a man aged 18 to 35 in good health. Recombination connected TRBV10-3 to TRBJ2-2, with the identity of the D gene unclear. CDR3 reads: CAISDPSANTGELFF. The DNA reads as follows: TGTGCCATCAGTGACCCCTCAGCGAACACCGGGGAGCTGTTTTTT.